Sequencing of this TCR beta chain was carried out in a study of PD-1 and CTLA-4 blockade in melanoma. With 6 bases removed from V and 7 bases from J, the gap between germline ends came to 13 bases. The CDR3 runs to 13 residues. Germline loops: CDR1 MDHEN, CDR2 SYDVKM. Here immunoSEQ multiplex PCR was the method, and the copy in TCRdb shows in-frame clones only, minus some. The sample shows around 31,000 clones, 75% to 95% of them seen only once. This specimen was CD8+ T cells from peripheral blood, taken from a patient given anti-PD-1 treatment. The chain uses TRBV28 and TRBJ2-1; D is unresolved. The receptor comes from a human donor with melanoma. CDR3 in amino acids: CASRDRASNEQFF. The CDR3 region has the DNA TGTGCCAGCAGGGACCGGGCCTCGAATGAGCAGTTCTTC. The whole variable domain, filled in from reference TRBV28 and TRBJ2-1, reads DVKVTQSSRYLVKRTGEKVFLECVQDMDHENMFWYRQDPGLGLRLIYFSYDVKMKEKGDIPEGYSVSREKKERFSLILESASTNQTSMYLCASRDRASNEQFFGPGTRLTVL.